Presented here are 13 T cell receptor beta chains from one specimen sequenced in a study of T cell responses to AZD1222 COVID-19 vaccine. The table came from immunoSEQ multiplex PCR; TCRdb's copy has only in-frame clones and leaves some out. This table has about 99,000 clones, about nine tenths appearing once. Sequencing was performed on peripheral blood, taken on day 0 of AZD1222 vaccination. The receptors originated from an adult in good health.

V usage is TRBV9 and J usage is TRBJ2-2, with a weak D call TRBD2 (6 bases). V lost 0 bases and J 1 base, leaving 10 bases between the germline ends. The CDR3 is 16 residues long. Germline CDR1 and CDR2: SGDLS and YYNGEE. CDR3 DNA: TGTGCCAGCAGCGTAGTCGGAGGGGAGAACACCGGGGAGCTGTTTTTT. Encoded protein: CASSVVGGENTGELFF. The full variable domain, completed using reference TRBV9 and TRBJ2-2, is DSGVTQTPKHLITATGQRVTLRCSPRSGDLSVYWYQQSLDQGLQFLIQYYNGEERAKGNILERFSAQQFPDLHSELNLSSLELGDSALYFCASSVVGGENTGELFFGEGSRLTVL.

The chain is built from TRBV11-2 and TRBJ2-7; 7 bases fit TRBD2. The junction had 2 bases not matched to a gene; V was cut back by 7 bases and J by 2 bases. The CDR3 covers 12 residues. Germline V lookup: CDR1 SGHAT, CDR2 FQNNGV. CDR3 protein: CASKGTTYEQYF. As DNA, the CDR3 is TGTGCCAGCAAGGGGACTACCTACGAGCAGTACTTC.

Notes on this clone: Other DNA sequences in this specimen translate into the identical CDR3. The rearrangement joins TRBV6-5 to TRBJ2-7; 10 bases align to TRBD1. Trimming took 2 bases from V and 5 from J; bases not matched to a gene: 3. The germline CDR1 and CDR2 sequences are MNHEY and SVGAGI. CDR3 length: 14 amino acids. As DNA, the CDR3 is TGTGCCAGCAGTTACAGGGGACAGGGGCACGAGCAGTACTTC. Translating it yields CASSYRGQGHEQYF.

The rearrangement uses TRBV2 and TRBJ1-6; no firm D call. The CDR3 is 18 amino acids. Germline V gene lookup returns CDR1 SNHLY and CDR2 FYNNEI. Trimming removed 0 bases at V and 15 bases at J, with 27 bases between. CDR3 in DNA: TGTGCCAGCAGTGAAGCGCTTCTTGTGGCCAGGCGCAACCGGAGCCTCCACTTT. Its protein is CASSEALLVARRNRSLHF.

The chain combines TRBV9 with TRBJ2-1; D may match TRBD1 or TRBD2 (6 bases each). The CDR3 has 14 amino acids. The germline V gene encodes CDR1 SGDLS and CDR2 YYNGEE. Trimming pared 3 bases from V and 6 bases from J, leaving 13 bases between. The CDR3 spells CASSGKGGGNEQFF. CDR3 nucleotide sequence: TGTGCCAGCAGCGGGAAGGGGGGCGGCAATGAGCAGTTCTTC.

The chain uses TRBV3-1 (or the pseudogene TRBV3-2) and TRBJ1-1; D possibly corresponds to TRBD1 (5 bases). CDR1 and CDR2 (germline): LGHDT, YNNKEL (reference sequence). The ends were cut back, 3 bases at V and 5 bases at J, with 7 bases in the middle. There are 12 residues in the CDR3. DNA of the CDR3: TGTGCCAGCAGCCATACAGGTACTGAAGCTTTCTTT. Protein sequence: CASSHTGTEAFF.

CDR3 protein: CASNLNRGGEKLFF. In DNA form, the CDR3 reads TGTGCCAGCAATTTAAACAGGGGGGGGGAAAAACTGTTTTTT. This chain uses TRBV2 with TRBJ1-4; TRBD1 matches at 8 bases. Per germline, CDR1 SNHLY and CDR2 FYNNEI. V dropped 7 bases and J dropped 8; count of bases not matched to a gene: 9. The CDR3 is 14 residues long.

This rearrangement joins TRBV2 to TRBJ1-5; D is unresolved. The CDR3 is 15 amino acids. Trimming took 2 bases from V and 4 from J, leaving 12 bases between them. CDR1 is SNHLY, CDR2 FYNNEI, per germline. The CDR3 nucleotides read TGTGCCAGCAGTGAAATGGGGTCTGGGAATCAGCCCCAGCATTTT. As protein: CASSEMGSGNQPQHF.

The chain joins TRBV7-6 to TRBJ2-7, with D maybe TRBD1 (5 bases). CDR1 and CDR2 (germline): SGHVS, FNYEAQ. This CDR3 has 16 amino acids. V shed 3 bases and J shed 0 bases, with 15 bases lying between them. The CDR3 region has the DNA TGTGCCAGCAGCTTGCAGGGTACAATCAGCTCCTACGAGCAGTACTTC. Translation: CASSLQGTISSYEQYF.

Comments on this clone: Its ends do not fully match the called genes, so a read error is possible. The V call is TRBV5-4, the J call TRBJ1-3; D perhaps matches TRBD1 (6 bases). Germline-derived CDR1 and CDR2 are SGHNT and YYREEE (reference sequence). This CDR3 spans 12 amino acids. CDR3 amino acids: CAGRGSGNTIYF. CDR3 DNA: TGTGCCGGCAGGGGCTCAGGAAACACCATATATTTT.

V and J are TRBV28 and TRBJ1-2; D is unclear. The CDR3 runs to 14 residues. Germline CDR1 and CDR2: MDHEN and SYDVKM. V was clipped by 7 bases and J by 4 bases, with 16 bases between them. The CDR3 DNA follows: TGTGCCAGCACCAACGCGGTGAGGGCCTATGGCTACACCTTC. It translates to CASTNAVRAYGYTF.

The genes are TRBV30 and TRBJ1-2; D ambiguous. Germline V gives CDR1 GTSNPN, CDR2 SVGIG (reference sequence). The CDR3 length is 17 residues. Between the trimmed V and J ends, which lost 0 bases and 8 bases, there was a span of 25 bases. The CDR3 sequence is CAWSVPIFGPRVGGYTF. CDR3 in DNA: TGTGCCTGGAGTGTTCCAATTTTTGGCCCGCGTGTGGGCGGCTACACCTTC. The full variable domain, its missing parts supplied by reference TRBV30 and TRBJ1-2, is SQTIHQWPATLVQPVGSPLSLECTVEGTSNPNLYWYRQAAGRGLQLLFYSVGIGQISSEVPQNLSASRPQDRQFILSSKKLLLSDSGFYLCAWSVPIFGPRVGGYTFGSGTRLTVV.

This chain joins TRBV27 and TRBJ1-1; a weak D match, TRBD1 (6 bases). The V gene lost 0 bases and the J gene lost 0 bases, with 8 bases spanning the gap. The CDR3 consists of 15 residues. The germline V gene has CDR1 MNHEY and CDR2 SMNVEV (reference sequence). The CDR3 nucleotides are TGTGCCAGCAGTTTATCCCAGGGGCTGAACACTGAAGCTTTCTTT. Protein product: CASSLSQGLNTEAFF.